A single sample gave rise to the 10 T cell receptor beta chains below, sequenced in a study of PD-L1 blockade in urothelial cancer. Described time point: pretreatment peripheral blood. Only in-frame clones appear in the TCRdb table, and some are missing; sequencing was by immunoSEQ multiplex PCR. The sample shows about 87,000 clones, roughly 84% of them seen only once. Sample: PBMCs, taken around atezolizumab (anti-PD-L1) treatment. Source of these receptors: a man in his 60s with urothelial cancer.

This chain joins TRBV5-6 and TRBJ2-3; 10 positions match TRBD1. Germline trimming cut 0 bases from V and 0 bases from J; bases unmatched to any gene: 7. This CDR3 is built from 18 residues. Germline V gene data show CDR1 as SGHDT and CDR2 as YYEEEE. As DNA, the CDR3 is TGTGCCAGCAGCTTGGGAAGGACAGGGGGATTCAGCACAGATACGCAGTATTTT. Translation gives CASSLGRTGGFSTDTQYF. Drawing the rest from reference TRBV5-6 and TRBJ2-3, the complete variable domain is DAGVTQSPTHLIKTRGQQVTLRCSPKSGHDTVSWYQQALGQGPQFIFQYYEEEERQRGNFPDRFSGHQFPNYSSELNVNALLLGDSALYLCASSLGRTGGFSTDTQYFGPGTRLTVL.

V is TRBV5-8 and J is TRBJ2-6; 12 nucleotides line up with TRBD1. J gave up 3 bases and V 4 bases, and 2 bases lay outside the gene matches. Per the germline V gene, CDR1 is SGHTS and CDR2 is YDEGEE. The length of the CDR3 is 16 residues. The CDR3 nucleotides are TGTGCCAGCAGCAGGGACAGGGGGCTTGGGGCCAACGTCCTGACTTTC. It is translated as CASSRDRGLGANVLTF.

This clone has more than one count but fewer than ten. The chain is built from TRBV5-1 and TRBJ1-1; 7 bases line up with TRBD1. J gave up 1 base and V 3 bases, and 3 bases lay outside the gene matches. This CDR3 is 14 amino acids long. CDR1 and CDR2 from the germline V gene are SGHRS and YFSETQ. The CDR3 sequence is CASSSGQSNTEAFF. CDR3 sequence (DNA): TGCGCCAGCAGCTCGGGACAGTCGAACACTGAAGCTTTCTTT.

CDR3 region: CASSLIAGGWDTQYF. CDR3 DNA: TGTGCCAGCAGTTTAATAGCGGGGGGTTGGGATACGCAGTATTTT. This rearrangement joins TRBV27 to TRBJ2-3, with 10 bases identical to TRBD2. V was clipped by 2 bases and J by 6 bases; unmatched bases: 5. The CDR3 sequence is 15 residues long. The germline V gene has CDR1 MNHEY and CDR2 SMNVEV (reference sequence).

V and J are TRBV18 and TRBJ2-1; 10 positions match TRBD1. From germline, CDR1 is KGHSH and CDR2 LQKENI. Trimming took 6 bases from V and 9 from J; bases not matched to a gene: 14. The CDR3 totals 16 residues. The CDR3 loop reads CASSTSTGTGATEQFF. CDR3 DNA: TGTGCCAGCTCCACCAGTACAGGGACAGGGGCGACTGAGCAGTTCTTC.

The chain is built from TRBV10-1 and TRBJ1-1, with a possible D match to TRBD1 (5 bases). Germline CDR1 WNHNN, CDR2 SYGVQD (reference sequence). The CDR3 is 13 amino acids. The V end lost 6 bases, the J end lost 4 bases, and 12 bases lay between the germline ends. The CDR3 bases are TGCGCCAGCAGCTCCGGCGGGGGCACTGAAGCTTTCTTT. It encodes CASSSGGGTEAFF.

The gene calls are TRBV2 and TRBJ1-5; tentative D call: TRBD1 (6 bases). Germline V gene sequence: CDR1 SNHLY, CDR2 FYNNEI. The CDR3 extends over 15 amino acids. Trimming removed 6 bases at V and 2 bases at J, with 14 bases between. The CDR3 here is CASRWTVEGNQPQHF. DNA for the CDR3: TGTGCCAGCAGGTGGACAGTTGAAGGCAATCAGCCCCAGCATTTT.

V and J are TRBV5-4 and TRBJ1-2; D gene uncertain. The germline V gene encodes CDR1 SGHNT and CDR2 YYREEE (reference sequence). Trimming left V 0 bases short and J 7 bases short, with 7 bases between. The CDR3 spans 12 residues. The CDR3 DNA sequence: TGTGCCAGCAGCTTGGCAGCGGGTGGCTACACCTTC. Amino acid sequence: CASSLAAGGYTF.

This clone was seen a handful of times. The chain combines TRBV5-1 with TRBJ2-2; 7 positions match TRBD1. In germline, CDR1 is SGHRS, CDR2 YFSETQ. CDR3 size: 15 residues. V shed 2 bases and J 8 bases; nucleotides not matched to a gene: 9. CDR3 protein: CASSFGQGVKGELFF. CDR3 sequence (DNA): TGCGCCAGCAGCTTCGGGCAGGGGGTCAAAGGGGAGCTGTTTTTT.

The rearrangement joins TRBV21-1 to TRBJ2-1; TRBD2 reflects the table's D call only, with no check against the DNA. TRBV21-1 is shown as a pseudogene. CDR3 size: 16 residues. CDR3 sequence reads: CASSKWEDGRGNEQFF. The CDR3 bases are TGTGCCAGCAGCAAATGGGAGGACGGGAGGGGGAATGAGCAGTTCTTC.